The T cell receptor (beta chain) described here comes from a study of identical twins. The study's findings and limits: It was possible that invariant MAIT and iNKT cells partly confounded the zero-insertion analyses.

For this clonotype: Its antigen is not known.

V lost 6 bases to trimming and J lost 2 bases, with 19 bases between them. This CDR3 region has 16 residues. Germline V gene data show CDR1 as DFQATT and CDR2 as SNEGSKA (reference sequence). TCRdb recomputed calls from the 5' RACE reads with MiXCR, one row per CDR3 protein. The data show 700,000 or so distinct CDR3 sequences, with 21% seen just once and around 4.4% held by the top ten. These sequences were also reported in another study, on T cells expressing NK-cell markers.

The TCR was taken from a woman aged 18-30 years in good health. The chain carries TRBV20-1 and TRBJ2-2; D not resolved. Source material: PBMCs. The CDR3 DNA is TGCAGTGCCGAGGCCTTCGGACGGAAAAACACCGGGGAGCTGTTTTTT. It yields the protein CSAEAFGRKNTGELFF.